This T cell receptor (beta chain) was captured by sequencing in a study of CD8 T cells in ankylosing spondylitis. Quantitative 5'-RACE with molecular barcodes generated TCR beta libraries. TCRdb re-derived calls from the 5' RACE reads in MiXCR, one entry per CDR3 protein. Altogether approximately 200,000 distinct CDR3 sequences are present, roughly 13% being singletons, with the ten largest covering 9.5% to 12%. The CDR3 runs 14 residues. V trimming: 8 bases; J trimming: 7 bases; junction bases outside the gene matches: 7. Regarding the study as a whole: Seemingly characteristic of ankylosing spondylitis blood was a TCR beta motif consisting of several highly homologous variants. As for the disease-linked clones, they showed a CD8+ phenotype and occurred at relatively low frequencies in peripheral blood. Reportedly, matched ankylosing spondylitis synovial fluid was significantly enriched for disease-linked clones.

This clonotype was picked up many times. Its antigen is not known. The specimen sequenced was blood, either unsorted or a sorted T cell fraction (not recorded which). This receptor was taken from a female donor with ankylosing spondylitis or in good health (not recorded which). The V call is TRBV12-3 or TRBV12-4, the J call TRBJ2-2, with 10 bases aligning to TRBD1. The CDR3 reads CASQRQGAIGELFF. Written as DNA, the CDR3 is TGTGCCAGCCAGAGACAGGGGGCGATCGGGGAGCTGTTTTTT.